The TCR beta chain under discussion was sequenced for a study of blood T cells in healthy people across ages. The CDR3 contains 15 residues. CDR1 DFQATT and CDR2 SNEGSKA come from the germline V gene (reference sequence). V trimming: 1 base; J trimming: 3 bases; junction bases outside the gene matches: 6. The authors ran a second PCR of roughly 6 to 12 cycles using a sample-barcoded 5' primer and a J-beta primer mix. From the 5' RACE reads, TCRdb called clonotypes with MiXCR, one entry per CDR3 protein. The sample has approximately 810,000 distinct CDR3 sequences, 29% seen once; the top ten hold approximately 15%. Whole-study results and caveats: Expanded clonotype shifts may have been confounded, as the donors had an unknown CMV status.

In its sample, this clonotype was seen a few times. What it binds is unknown. Sequenced sample: blood. V usage is TRBV20-1 and J usage is TRBJ1-2; 9 bases match TRBD1. The sequence came from a woman of 80 years or more in good health. CDR3 coding DNA: TGCAGTGCTAGAGGTCGGGACAGGGCGTACTATGGCTACACCTTC. Translating it yields CSARGRDRAYYGYTF.